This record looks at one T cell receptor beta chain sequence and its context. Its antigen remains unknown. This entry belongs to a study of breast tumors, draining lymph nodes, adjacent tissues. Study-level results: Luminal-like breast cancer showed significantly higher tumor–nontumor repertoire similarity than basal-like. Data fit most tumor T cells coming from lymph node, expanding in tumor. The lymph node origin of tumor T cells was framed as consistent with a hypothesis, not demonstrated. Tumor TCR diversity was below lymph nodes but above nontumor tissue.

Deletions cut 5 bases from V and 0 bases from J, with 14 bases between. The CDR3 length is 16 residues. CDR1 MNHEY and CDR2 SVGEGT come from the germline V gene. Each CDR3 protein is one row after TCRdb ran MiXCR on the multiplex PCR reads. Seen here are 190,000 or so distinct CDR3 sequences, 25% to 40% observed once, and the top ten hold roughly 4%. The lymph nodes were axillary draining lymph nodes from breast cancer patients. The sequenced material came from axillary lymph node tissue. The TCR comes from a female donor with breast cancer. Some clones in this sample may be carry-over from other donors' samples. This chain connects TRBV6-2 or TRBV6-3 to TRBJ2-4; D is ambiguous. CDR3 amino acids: CASSPSTAVAKNIQYF. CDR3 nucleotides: TGTGCCAGCAGTCCCTCGACGGCGGTAGCCAAAAACATTCAGTACTTC.